This is a list of T cell receptor beta chains from one sample in a study of naive and memory T cell subsets. TCRdb re-called the UMI-ligation and nested PCR reads with MiXCR, one entry per CDR3 protein. The sample holds over 100,000 distinct CDR3 sequences, more than 12% seen once. Sample: naive CD8+ T cells from blood. The source of these receptors is a human donor in good health. CDR3s include the opening cysteine and the closing phenylalanine or tryptophan. Each record gives: D gene, J gene, clone size, V gene, CDR3 protein, CDR3 DNA. D genes are given only for firm matches. Clone size is given for some rows only: seen once, a few or many times, or a class if the clone is expanded.

d_gene: .
j_gene: TRBJ1-5
abundance: many
v_gene: TRBV10-3
CDR3aa: CAISDDTTVDAPQHF
CDR3nt: TGTGCCATCAGTGATGATACGACGGTCGACGCGCCCCAGCATTTT

d_gene: TRBD2
j_gene: TRBJ2-6
abundance: few
v_gene: TRBV4-3
CDR3aa: CASSQDHGGDYSGANVLTF
CDR3nt: TGCGCCAGCAGCCAAGATCATGGCGGGGACTACTCTGGGGCCAACGTCCTGACTTTC

d_gene: .
j_gene: TRBJ1-1
abundance: few
v_gene: TRBV12-3/TRBV12-4
CDR3aa: CASSLLHGGNTEAFF
CDR3nt: TGTGCCAGCAGTTTACTCCACGGAGGGAACACTGAAGCTTTCTTT

d_gene: TRBD2
j_gene: TRBJ2-7
abundance: few
v_gene: TRBV6-2/TRBV6-3
CDR3aa: CASGGGGGYEQYF
CDR3nt: TGTGCCAGCGGCGGCGGGGGGGGTTACGAGCAGTACTTC

d_gene: .
j_gene: TRBJ1-1
abundance: few
v_gene: TRBV4-2
CDR3aa: CASSQEGDKAFF
CDR3nt: TGTGCCAGCAGCCAAGAGGGAGACAAAGCTTTCTTT

d_gene: TRBD2
j_gene: TRBJ2-1
abundance: many
v_gene: TRBV4-3
CDR3aa: CASSQGRASGTTNEQFF
CDR3nt: TGCGCCAGCAGCCAAGGCCGGGCTAGCGGAACCACCAATGAGCAGTTCTTC

d_gene: TRBD2
j_gene: TRBJ2-5
abundance: .
v_gene: TRBV27
CDR3aa: CASSRLAGSIETQYF
CDR3nt: TGTGCCAGCTCCCGACTAGCGGGGTCAATAGAGACCCAGTACTTC

d_gene: .
j_gene: TRBJ1-1
abundance: .
v_gene: TRBV29-1
CDR3aa: CSVEGMNTEAFF
CDR3nt: TGCAGCGTTGAGGGAATGAACACTGAAGCTTTCTTT

d_gene: .
j_gene: TRBJ2-5
abundance: .
v_gene: TRBV7-9
CDR3aa: CASTIGTPQETQYF
CDR3nt: TGTGCCAGCACTATCGGGACACCTCAAGAGACCCAGTACTTC

d_gene: .
j_gene: TRBJ1-2
abundance: few
v_gene: TRBV7-9
CDR3aa: CASQGLRPGYTF
CDR3nt: TGTGCCAGCCAGGGACTGCGGCCCGGCTACACCTTC

d_gene: TRBD2
j_gene: TRBJ2-1
abundance: .
v_gene: TRBV19
CDR3aa: CASSIGSGGDNEQFF
CDR3nt: TGTGCCAGTAGTATAGGTAGCGGGGGGGACAATGAGCAGTTCTTC

d_gene: TRBD1
j_gene: TRBJ1-5
abundance: many
v_gene: TRBV6-1
CDR3aa: CASSEVGGHRHF
CDR3nt: TGTGCCAGCAGTGAAGTAGGGGGCCACCGGCATTTT

d_gene: .
j_gene: TRBJ2-7
abundance: few
v_gene: TRBV7-9
CDR3aa: CASSETRALLYEQYF
CDR3nt: TGTGCCAGCAGCGAAACCCGGGCCTTACTCTACGAGCAGTACTTC

d_gene: .
j_gene: TRBJ2-3
abundance: few
v_gene: TRBV9
CDR3aa: CASSPPRGTDTQYF
CDR3nt: TGTGCCAGCAGCCCTCCCCGAGGCACAGATACGCAGTATTTT

d_gene: TRBD1
j_gene: TRBJ2-1
abundance: .
v_gene: TRBV4-2
CDR3aa: CASSQDSGTGLHEQFF
CDR3nt: TGTGCCAGCAGCCAAGATTCCGGGACAGGGCTGCATGAGCAGTTCTTC

d_gene: .
j_gene: TRBJ1-6
abundance: many
v_gene: TRBV7-9
CDR3aa: CASSFSGSSYNSPLHF
CDR3nt: TGTGCCAGCAGCTTTAGCGGCAGCTCCTATAATTCACCCCTCCACTTT

d_gene: TRBD1
j_gene: TRBJ1-1
abundance: few
v_gene: TRBV19
CDR3aa: CASSRTGELGTEAFF
CDR3nt: TGTGCCAGTAGTCGGACAGGGGAATTGGGCACTGAAGCTTTCTTT

d_gene: .
j_gene: TRBJ1-2
abundance: .
v_gene: TRBV12-3/TRBV12-4
CDR3aa: CASSLKLNYGYTF
CDR3nt: TGTGCCAGCAGTTTGAAGCTCAACTATGGCTACACCTTC

d_gene: .
j_gene: TRBJ2-7
abundance: few
v_gene: TRBV7-8
CDR3aa: CASSPIGYSGTYEQYF
CDR3nt: TGTGCCAGCAGCCCCATTGGTTACAGCGGCACCTACGAGCAGTACTTC

d_gene: .
j_gene: TRBJ2-2
abundance: many
v_gene: TRBV6-5
CDR3aa: CASSYGIGELFF
CDR3nt: TGTGCCAGCAGTTACGGCATCGGGGAGCTGTTTTTT

d_gene: TRBD1
j_gene: TRBJ1-2
abundance: few
v_gene: TRBV4-2
CDR3aa: CASSQERQGIWDDGYTF
CDR3nt: TGTGCCAGCAGCCAAGAGAGACAGGGGATTTGGGACGATGGCTACACCTTC

d_gene: .
j_gene: TRBJ1-2
abundance: few
v_gene: TRBV29-1
CDR3aa: CSVDTVGGYTF
CDR3nt: TGCAGCGTTGACACAGTGGGTGGCTACACCTTC

d_gene: .
j_gene: TRBJ1-1
abundance: many
v_gene: TRBV20-1
CDR3aa: CSARIQHTEAFF
CDR3nt: TGCAGTGCCAGAATTCAGCACACTGAAGCTTTCTTT

d_gene: .
j_gene: TRBJ1-1
abundance: .
v_gene: TRBV12-3/TRBV12-4
CDR3aa: CASSFGQGSVYPEAFF
CDR3nt: TGTGCCAGCAGTTTTGGTCAAGGGTCAGTGTATCCTGAAGCTTTCTTT

d_gene: .
j_gene: TRBJ2-7
abundance: .
v_gene: TRBV5-6
CDR3aa: CASSLVGTDYEQYF
CDR3nt: TGTGCCAGCAGCTTGGTTGGGACCGACTACGAGCAGTACTTC

d_gene: .
j_gene: TRBJ1-2
abundance: few
v_gene: TRBV20-1
CDR3aa: CSARPMLEGQGLGYTF
CDR3nt: TGCAGTGCTAGGCCCATGTTGGAGGGCCAGGGGCTTGGCTACACCTTC

d_gene: TRBD1
j_gene: TRBJ1-2
abundance: .
v_gene: TRBV27
CDR3aa: CASSLQGAIGYTF
CDR3nt: TGTGCCAGCAGTTTACAGGGGGCGATAGGCTACACCTTC

d_gene: .
j_gene: TRBJ2-7
abundance: .
v_gene: TRBV7-9
CDR3aa: CASSYPRGEQYF
CDR3nt: TGTGCCAGCAGCTACCCCAGGGGAGAGCAGTACTTC